Listed below are T cell receptor beta chains from one sample, sequenced in a study of shared T cell receptors in the human thymus. The data were produced by immunoSEQ multiplex PCR, yet TCRdb's version contains in-frame clones alone and is incomplete. The sample carries more than 300,000 clones, 95% recorded once. Sequenced material: thymocytes. Receptors were obtained from a human donor. Both conserved end residues are part of each CDR3. D genes are given only for firm matches.

j_call v_call d_call cdr3_aa
TRBJ2-5 TRBV27 TRBD2 CASSLGKREGQETQYF
TRBJ1-3 TRBV11-3 TRBD1 CASSLGQVDRGTIQNTIYF
TRBJ1-2 TRBV4-2 TRBD1 CASSRRQGAYGYTF
TRBJ2-7 TRBV2 . CASTGALRLSEQYF
TRBJ2-3 TRBV9 TRBD2 CASRPSGRVSTDTQYF
TRBJ2-1 TRBV4-2 . CASSQLRSDNEQFF
TRBJ2-1 TRBV5-1 TRBD2 CASSEVPPGRTTNEQFF
TRBJ2-1 TRBV27 . CASSFLSRDGEQFF
TRBJ1-4 TRBV19 . CASSPVRANEKLFF
TRBJ1-1 TRBV28 TRBD1 CASTQGQGDSEAFF
TRBJ1-2 TRBV6-6 . CASSSYGIPDNYGYTF
TRBJ1-5 TRBV7-2 . CASSLRKGSGQPQHF
TRBJ2-7 TRBV19 . CASSSRGDYSYEQYF
TRBJ2-7 TRBV6-5 . CASSRWTEHYEQYF
TRBJ2-7 TRBV11-2 . CASSHSPPYEQYF
TRBJ1-2 TRBV27 . CASKRRQTDGYTF
TRBJ1-2 TRBV19 . CASRADQTGPHGYTF
TRBJ2-5 TRBV5-1 . CASKNERNQETQYF
TRBJ2-3 TRBV4-2 . CASSQDYGGNSTTDTQYF
TRBJ1-1 TRBV6-1 TRBD1 CASIPTGAFNTEAFF
TRBJ2-1 TRBV5-4 . CASSLPPRKGGESNEQFF
TRBJ2-7 TRBV28 . CASSSLFGKHEQYF
TRBJ2-4 TRBV5-6 . CASSLVSPTSSKNIQYF
TRBJ2-1 TRBV11-3 TRBD2 CASTTEKRDKTYNEQFF
TRBJ2-7 TRBV7-9 . CASSLLETGHPYEQYF
TRBJ2-3 TRBV13 TRBD1 CASSGGPQGANPHADTQYF
TRBJ2-7 TRBV5-4 . CASSAFPGAAYEQYF
TRBJ2-7 TRBV7-3 . CASSPWTEAYEQYF
TRBJ1-3 TRBV2 . CASSEEAGNTIYF
TRBJ2-3 TRBV5-1 TRBD2 CASSFPLAGEGGSTDTQYF
TRBJ2-5 TRBV28 TRBD2 CASSLWGTSEQETQYF
TRBJ2-4 TRBV27 . CASSSRTDLTKNIQYF
TRBJ1-1 TRBV5-1 . CASDDLGGTEAFF
TRBJ2-1 TRBV15 . CATSRGIAARDNEQFF
TRBJ1-1 TRBV7-9 . CASSPLSGTGMNTEAFF
TRBJ2-5 TRBV15 . CATSRPEWGNQETQYF
TRBJ2-5 TRBV28 . CASSPGHGIQETQYF
TRBJ1-3 TRBV6-7 . CASSYIVLGHLSSSGNTIYF
TRBJ2-1 TRBV10-3 . CAISESNESSFYNEQFF
TRBJ2-1 TRBV4-2 TRBD1 CASSPYPDRGGTDNEQFF
TRBJ1-2 TRBV14 TRBD1 CASSQDQGTGRYGYTF
TRBJ2-7 TRBV2 . CASSEYEQYF
TRBJ1-2 TRBV30 . CAWSVEVGGGASGYTF
TRBJ1-5 TRBV28 . CASSSADNQPQHF
TRBJ2-3 TRBV5-1 . CASSLVRPPFPSPDTQYF
TRBJ1-3 TRBV28 . CASTGGIGNTIYF
TRBJ2-1 TRBV30 . CAWRGSHNEQFF
TRBJ2-3 TRBV7-9 . CASSAPGASTDTQYF
TRBJ1-1 TRBV15 . CATSRDPGEGVNTEAFF
TRBJ1-5 TRBV9 . CASSVSLADQPQHF
TRBJ2-5 TRBV9 . CASSTSPFEGETQYF
TRBJ1-3 TRBV28 . CASSFGGTGNTIYF
TRBJ1-1 TRBV28 . CASSLYPAGTEAFF
TRBJ1-3 TRBV7-6 . CASTQVRSSGNTIYF
TRBJ2-7 TRBV19 TRBD1 CASRSGTGGGYEQYF